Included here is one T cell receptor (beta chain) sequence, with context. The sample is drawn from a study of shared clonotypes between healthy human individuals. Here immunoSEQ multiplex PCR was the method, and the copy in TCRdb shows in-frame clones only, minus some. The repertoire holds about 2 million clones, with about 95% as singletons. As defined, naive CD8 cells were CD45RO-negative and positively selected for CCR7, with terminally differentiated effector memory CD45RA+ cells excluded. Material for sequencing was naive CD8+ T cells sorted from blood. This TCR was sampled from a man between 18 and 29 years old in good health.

The CDR3 region has the DNA TGCGCCAGCAGCCTAGGATGGGGACTAGCGAGCTCCTACAATGAGCAGTTCTTC. Protein product: CASSLGWGLASSYNEQFF. V gene TRBV4-3 combines with J gene TRBJ2-1, with 10 positions matching TRBD2. The J segment lost 0 bases and the V segment lost 4 bases, leaving 9 bases of the junction unmatched. The CDR3 has 18 residues. The germline V gene encodes CDR1 LGHNA and CDR2 YSLEER.